This T cell receptor beta chain was recorded in a study of cytomegalovirus exposure and HLA in healthy donors (TCRdb year 2017). Regarding the complete study: According to an earlier analysis of a few hundred of the donors, about 190 million T cells yielded over 100 million unique TCR beta sequences and about 300 Gb of sequence data. An early release that covered about 600 HLA-typed donors contained around 300 gigabases of sequencing data and tens of millions of unique TCR sequences. Of the 300 to 500 genotyped donors, 81% were placed in the genetic ancestry cluster associated with self-reported Caucasian donors. The study was designed to test whether signatures of past pathogen exposure could be identified by cataloging public T cell receptors. The study used immunosequencing to profile the T cell repertoires of several hundred subjects and linked those repertoires to cytomegalovirus serostatus. A separate validation cohort of roughly 130 different subjects was used in addition to the 666-subject first cohort. To predict cytomegalovirus infection status, the study combined high-throughput TCR immunosequencing, statistical association of individual TCRs with disease status, and machine learning. A later analysis re-analyzed previously published TCR beta repertoires from 600 to 850 donors and added high-resolution HLA genotyping to study TCR occurrence patterns. Rather than drawing on any new phenotypic data, the later analysis identified candidate immune exposures from TCR beta sequences and the way those sequences occurred across donors. An earlier analysis of some 500 of the donors used high-throughput TCR beta sequencing to judge whether each TCR beta V gene segment behaved as functional or pseudogenic. Alongside the repertoire data, information on donor age, sex, ethnicity and CMV serostatus was compiled. A later genetic analysis took genome-wide SNP genotypes for about 55% of the roughly 700 donors and used that subset as a discovery cohort. Every repertoire in the discovery cohort had been generated on one and the same sequencing platform. HLA typing covered class I and class II loci at four-digit resolution. Typing coverage varied by locus: roughly 629-640 donors for A, B, C, DRB1 and DQB1; around 560 for DQA1; some 610 for DPA1; approximately 450 for DPB1. About 5 DR-DQ haplotypes were handled as single units for association and clustering, since linkage in the cohort was strong. On average, about 200,000 unique TCR beta nucleotide sequences were sequenced per donor among a few hundred genotyped donors of the cohort, with about 17% of those sequences being non-productive.

The paper as a whole reports these results and caveats: Most TCR sequences were observed very rarely across donors, whereas some public TCRs were present in many individuals. In an earlier analysis of 450 to 750 of the donors, most TCR beta V segments appeared in productive rearrangements about 87% or about 30% of the time, broadly matching IMGT annotations. This cohort had only TCR beta chains sequenced, and the lack of alpha or paired-chain data limited which features could be detected. Because HLA typing was unavailable for some donors at each locus, only the typed subset was used in association tests. The sequencing pipeline was judged likely to have produced a cluster of highly shared sequence variants as a technical artifact. Correlated functional status among segregating V segments might be attributable to linkage disequilibrium, but an unknown experimental factor could not be ruled out. According to a later analysis, TCR association rates differed among HLA loci, with DRB1 alleles showing the most associated TCRs and HLA-C alleles showing the fewest. In vitro tests confirmed that a few of the cytomegalovirus-associated TCR beta chains recognize cytomegalovirus antigens. The classifier was reported to diagnose cytomegalovirus status with high specificity and sensitivity in both the original and validation cohorts. Because counts were too low, seventeen rarely observed V segments, including chromosome 9 orphons, were left out of the earlier analysis of 587 of the donors. A further reported finding was that TCR beta sequences accurately predicted the HLA-A and HLA-B alleles for most subjects in the first cohort. Sequencing depth was assumed to be roughly uniform across donors in the presence/absence analyses, though that assumption may not hold. Compared with equally common non-associated chains, HLA-associated TCR beta chains in a later analysis were more clonally expanded and had lower generation probabilities. In a later analysis, most CMV-associated TCR beta chains were found to appear HLA-restricted, with HLA associations seemingly driven largely by CMV exposure. CMV serostatus was the only immune exposure information available for the cohort. It was suggested by the authors that the approach could potentially be generalized to other disease states and immunological phenotypes. A later genetic analysis associated a missense DCLRE1C variant with V-gene and J-gene trimming of TCR beta chains, and an independent cohort replicated the association. Several of the top co-occurrence clusters appeared to be linked to parvovirus B19, influenza, CMV and Epstein-Barr virus, according to a later analysis. When HLA alleles, especially DR and DQ, strongly co-occurred, TCR associations were difficult to assign to individual alleles. A total of 150 to 200 TCR beta chains were listed by the study as associated with cytomegalovirus. The 87-base-pair reads could not distinguish some IMGT-functional V segments, including TRBV6-2 and TRBV6-3, so those segments were excluded. According to a later genetic analysis, donors in an Asian-associated ancestry cluster had fewer N-insertions in productive TCRs than the roughly 670-donor mean. A later analysis associated about 16,000 TCR beta sequences with specific HLA alleles at a false discovery rate of 0.05.

The protocol used for the library was the immunoSEQ multiplex PCR assay. The multiplex PCR relied on a mix of 60 forward primers for TCR Vbeta segments and 13 reverse primers for TCR Jbeta segments. The CDR3 region of rearranged TCR beta genes was amplified from genomic DNA with a multiplex PCR assay. The amplified TCR beta libraries were sequenced on the Illumina HiSeq System as 87-base-pair reads. From the authors' description of their analysis: Across the roughly 670 repertoires, a later analysis counted 78 million or so unique TCR beta chains, roughly 11 million of which were shared by at least two donors. A nearest-neighbor algorithm error-corrected the raw reads and collapsed the reads into unique sequences, merging closely related sequences to remove PCR and sequencing errors. CDR3 sequences were aligned to IMGT reference sequences to assign V, D and J gene segments. Each retained sequence needed at least a six-nucleotide match to both a V gene segment and a J gene segment. Rearrangements were called productive when the CDR3 lacked stop codons and stayed in frame with V and J; all others were non-productive. Following IMGT convention, CDR3 was defined as the stretch from the second conserved V-encoded cysteine to the conserved J-encoded phenylalanine. In an earlier analysis of more than 550 of the donors, sequences lacking an unambiguous match to a single V gene segment were excluded. In an earlier analysis of a few hundred of the donors, a V segment was called functional when productive rearrangements were above 56.7%, and segregating when the standard deviation between donors exceeded 5%. A statistical classification framework was developed to diagnose cytomegalovirus status using the catalog of TCR beta chain sequences. V and J gene assignment, in a later analysis, came from comparing TCR nucleotide sequences with IMGT/GENE-DB human TR gene sequences. In a later analysis, CDR3 sequences and most-parsimonious VDJ recombination scenarios were assigned using the TCRdist pipeline. In a later analysis, each TCR beta chain was defined by its CDR3 amino acid sequence together with its V-gene family, and reads without a unique V-gene family were excluded. To address suspected cross-contamination and a sequencing artifact, a later analysis removed over 500 highly shared, low-generation-probability nucleotide sequences. A later analysis calculated a clonal expansion index for each public chain from normalized within-repertoire ranks of inferred template counts. Generation probabilities in a later analysis came from a VDJ recombination model fitted to out-of-frame rearrangements, and those results were checked against IGoR. A later analysis scored TCR-TCR, TCR-HLA and TCR-CMV co-occurrence with hypergeometric tests, applying a repertoire-size bias correction to TCR pairs. In a later analysis, false discovery rates were estimated by permuting HLA or CMV assignments 20 times. In a later analysis, co-occurring TCRs were grouped with DBSCAN, and TCRdist sequence similarity was added when clustering was performed within HLA-allele-positive subsets. For co-occurrence clustering, repertoires with fewer than 30,000 or more than 120,000 public chains were excluded, along with a handful of repertoires with anomalous nucleotide sharing. Imported from immuneACCESS, the table was reduced by TCRdb to in-frame sequences with V and J called. These copies leave out some clones; in studies compared against another copy, an unresolved V gene accounts for under half, and the cause of the remainder is not known. V and J calls and clone size are as listed in that table; D and trimming were resolved from the DNA. The sample table shows 100,000 to 150,000 clones, and about three quarters are seen once. The ten largest account for 30% of the sample.

The cohort consisted of 650 to 700 healthy bone marrow donors. Cohort members were all nominally healthy when sampled, although unrecorded immune exposures were likely present. The donor tested CMV seropositive, placing the donor among the 289 seropositive members of the cohort. A peripheral blood sample was collected from each donor, and TCR beta sequencing was performed on peripheral blood mononuclear cells. Genomic DNA extraction from the blood cell samples was performed with the Qiagen DNeasy Blood Extraction Kit. Spanning cysteine to phenylalanine, the CDR3 consists of 15 amino acids. Only the CDR3 DNA is retained, 45 bases long and in frame from the first base. As encoded in the germline V gene, CDR1 is KGHSH while CDR2 is LQKENI. Trimming takes 5 bases off V and 2 bases off J; junction bases not matched to a gene: 9. Points on this clone: Its antigen specificity is not known. Base qualities are not provided; no much larger clone lies one nucleotide away.

The sequence joins TRBV18 to TRBJ2-7; TRBD1 agrees with 7 junctional bases. The TCR was taken from a man aged 55-75 years in good health and CMV-seropositive. The sequenced sample was PBMCs. The CDR3 region reads CASSYDRARTYEQYF. DNA sequence: TGTGCCAGCTCATACGACAGGGCCAGAACCTACGAGCAGTACTTC.